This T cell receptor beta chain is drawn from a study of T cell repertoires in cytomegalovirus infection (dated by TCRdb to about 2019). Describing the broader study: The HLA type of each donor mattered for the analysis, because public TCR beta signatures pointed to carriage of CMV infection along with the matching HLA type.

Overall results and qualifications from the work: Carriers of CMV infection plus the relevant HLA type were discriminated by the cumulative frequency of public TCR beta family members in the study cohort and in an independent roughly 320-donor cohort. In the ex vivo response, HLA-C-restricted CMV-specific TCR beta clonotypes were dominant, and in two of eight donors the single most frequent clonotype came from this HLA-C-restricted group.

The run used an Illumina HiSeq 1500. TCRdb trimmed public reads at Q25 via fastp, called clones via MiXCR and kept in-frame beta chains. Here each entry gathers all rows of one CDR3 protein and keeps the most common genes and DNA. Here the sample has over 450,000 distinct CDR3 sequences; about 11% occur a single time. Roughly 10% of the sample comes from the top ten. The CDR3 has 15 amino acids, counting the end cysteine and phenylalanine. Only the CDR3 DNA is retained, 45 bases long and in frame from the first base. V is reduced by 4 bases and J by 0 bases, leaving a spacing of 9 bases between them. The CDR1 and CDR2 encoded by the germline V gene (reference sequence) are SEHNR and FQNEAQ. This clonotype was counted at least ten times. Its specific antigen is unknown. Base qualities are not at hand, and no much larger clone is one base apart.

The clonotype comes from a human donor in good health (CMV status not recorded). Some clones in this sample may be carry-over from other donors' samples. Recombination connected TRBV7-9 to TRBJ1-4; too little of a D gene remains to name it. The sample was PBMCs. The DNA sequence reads TGTGCCAGCAGCTCGACGGGCACAACTAATGAAAAACTGTTTTTT. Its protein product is CASSSTGTTNEKLFF.